This T cell receptor beta chain was captured by sequencing in a study of blood T cells in healthy people across ages. The authors ran a second PCR of 7 to 11 cycles using a sample-barcoded 5' primer and a J-beta primer mix. From the 5' RACE reads, TCRdb called clonotypes with MiXCR, one entry per CDR3 protein. The profile shows some 700,000 distinct CDR3 sequences, about 20% of them singletons. A minimum of 5.5 micrograms of total RNA was extracted per sample. In germline, CDR1 is LGHDT, CDR2 YNNKEL (reference sequence). The CDR3 has 15 amino acids. The V and J ends lost 0 bases and 5 bases respectively, with 14 bases between them. Only a few counts were recorded for this clonotype.

The origin of this receptor is a man in his sixties or seventies in good health. The chain is built from TRBV3-1 and TRBJ2-7; possibly TRBD1 for D (5 bases). Sequencing was performed on blood. The CDR3 DNA reads as TGTGCCAGCAGCCAAGATGCGGCAGGGCCCCACGAGCAGTACTTC. It codes for CASSQDAAGPHEQYF.